The 24 T cell receptor beta chains presented below share a single source sample, sequenced in a study of blood T cell repertoires in COVID-19. The method was immunoSEQ multiplex PCR; TCRdb's version includes in-frame clones alone and lacks a portion of them. The profile covers roughly 93,000 clones, with around 87% appearing a single time and under 1.2% taken by the ten largest. Source material: peripheral blood. All receptors derive from a human donor in a cohort sampled during active COVID-19.

The V and J genes are TRBV19 and TRBJ2-3; 10 nucleotides match TRBD1. The CDR3 runs 17 residues. The V gene's germline CDR1 is LNHDA and CDR2 SQIVND (reference sequence). V gave up 7 bases and J gave up 8 bases; unmatched junction bases: 18. The DNA of the CDR3 is TGTGCCAGTACCCCTCTGGGAAGGACAGGGGGTATGGGTACGCAGTATTTT. The encoded protein is CASTPLGRTGGMGTQYF.

The chain employs TRBV3-1 (or the pseudogene TRBV3-2) and TRBJ2-1; D gene ambiguous. Germline V CDR1 and CDR2: LGHDT, YNNKEL (reference sequence). Trimming took off 4 bases at V and 5 bases at J, with 12 bases between the two ends. This CDR3 region has 14 residues. The DNA of the CDR3 is TGTGCCAGCAGCCCGGAGTATACCCACAATGAGCAGTTCTTC. Its protein is CASSPEYTHNEQFF.

CDR3 sequence: CASSTPDYRGNYGYTF. The CDR3 bases are TGTGCCAGCAGCACCCCTGATTACAGGGGTAACTATGGCTACACCTTC. The chain combines TRBV6-6 with TRBJ1-2; 7 bases are a match to TRBD1. CDR3 length equals 16 residues. V lost 6 bases and J lost 1; bases outside the gene matches: 11. The germline V gene has CDR1 MNHNY and CDR2 SVGAGI (reference sequence).

The rearrangement links TRBV3-1 (or the pseudogene TRBV3-2) to TRBJ1-3, with D perhaps TRBD1 (5 bases). The CDR3 totals 16 residues. Germline values: CDR1 LGHDT, CDR2 YNNKEL (reference sequence). The ends were cut back, 2 bases at V and 0 bases at J, with 11 bases in the middle. Here the CDR3 DNA reads TGTGCCAGCAGCCAACCCACAGGAGACTCTGGAAACACCATATATTTT. The encoded protein is CASSQPTGDSGNTIYF.

The J gene is TRBJ2-1, the V gene TRBV15; tentatively, D is TRBD2 (6 bases). The CDR3 is 16 amino acids. The germline V gene encodes CDR1 LNHNV and CDR2 YYDKDF (reference sequence). The V gene lost 3 bases and the J gene lost 2 bases, with 14 bases spanning the gap. CDR3 sequence (DNA): TGTGCCACCAGCAGGACGCGGGATTCCCCCTACAATGAGCAGTTCTTC. Translation: CATSRTRDSPYNEQFF.

V is TRBV18 and J is TRBJ1-4; TRBD1 matches at 7 bases. The germline V gene encodes CDR1 KGHSH and CDR2 LQKENI. The CDR3 is 17 amino acids. The V gene end was trimmed by 3 bases and the J gene end by 8 bases; junction bases not matched to a gene: 15. The CDR3 spells CASSPNGQALMKEKLFF. The CDR3 nucleotides read TGTGCCAGCTCACCCAACGGACAGGCCCTAATGAAGGAAAAACTGTTTTTT.

The chain recombines TRBV18 with TRBJ2-1; TRBD2 aligns across 7 bases. CDR3 length: 13 residues. Losses at the gene ends were 4 bases for V and 7 bases for J; bases not matched to a gene: 4. Germline CDR1 and CDR2: KGHSH and LQKENI. The CDR3: CASSLQAGNEQFF. CDR3 DNA: TGTGCCAGCTCACTTCAAGCGGGAAATGAGCAGTTCTTC.

V and J are TRBV19 and TRBJ1-2; no definite D call. Trimming took off 6 bases at V and 6 bases at J, with 11 bases between the two ends. Per germline, CDR1 LNHDA and CDR2 SQIVND (reference sequence). This CDR3 contains 12 residues. CDR3 region: CASRRGEDGYTF. CDR3 sequence (DNA): TGTGCCAGTAGGCGGGGTGAGGATGGCTACACCTTC. The full variable domain, in which reference TRBV19 and TRBJ1-2 provide the parts outside the CDR3, is DGGITQSPKYLFRKEGQNVTLSCEQNLNHDAMYWYRQDPGQGLRLIYYSQIVNDFQKGDIAEGYSVSREKKESFPLTVTSAQKNPTAFYLCASRRGEDGYTFGSGTRLTVV.

The chain uses TRBV9 and TRBJ2-5; 10 bases agree with TRBD1. The V and J ends lost 1 base and 3 bases, in that order; junction bases with no gene match: 3. Germline CDR1 reads SGDLS; CDR2 reads YYNGEE. CDR3 length: 15 amino acids. The CDR3 region is CASSVTGTGEETQYF. The CDR3 DNA follows: TGTGCCAGCAGCGTAACCGGGACAGGGGAAGAGACCCAGTACTTC.

V gene TRBV6-5 combines with J gene TRBJ1-2; 8 bases map to TRBD1. The CDR3 runs 15 residues. The germline V gene has CDR1 MNHEY and CDR2 SVGAGI. V shed 2 bases and J 7 bases; nucleotides not matched to a gene: 9. The CDR3 bases are TGTGCCAGCAGTTACGGAGGCAGGGGGCACGGTGGCTACACCTTC. The encoded protein is CASSYGGRGHGGYTF.

V gene TRBV19 combines with J gene TRBJ2-1, with D perhaps TRBD1 (5 bases). V gave up 4 bases and J gave up 3 bases, with 13 bases separating them. The CDR3 is 15 residues long. Per the germline V gene, CDR1 is LNHDA and CDR2 is SQIVND (reference sequence). CDR3 DNA: TGTGCCAGTAGTAACCCCCGACAGATCTACAATGAGCAGTTCTTC. The encoded protein is CASSNPRQIYNEQFF.

The rearrangement joins TRBV27 to TRBJ2-1, with TRBD2 matching over 13 bases. In germline, CDR1 is MNHEY, CDR2 SMNVEV (reference sequence). Trimming at V came to 7 bases and at J to 13 bases, leaving 7 bases not matched to a gene. This CDR3 has 13 amino acids. DNA of the CDR3: TGTGCCAGCACCTGGACTAGCGGGGGTCAACAGTTCTTC. This encodes CASTWTSGGQQFF.

CDR3 region: CASSHDMLNQPQHF. DNA for the CDR3: TGTGCCAGTTCTCATGACATGTTGAATCAGCCCCAGCATTTT. The chain recombines TRBV19 with TRBJ1-5; no firm D call. V was pared by 8 bases and J by 4 bases, with 15 bases between. The germline gives CDR1 LNHDA, CDR2 SQIVND (reference sequence). The CDR3 runs 14 residues.

This clone showed up just a few times. This sequence joins TRBV28 and TRBJ2-2; a weak D match, TRBD2 (6 bases). CDR1 MDHEN and CDR2 SYDVKM come from the germline V gene. The V gene lost 10 bases and the J gene lost 3 bases, with 18 bases spanning the gap. The CDR3 consists of 15 residues. Written as DNA, the CDR3 is TGTGCCACCACCCCTGGGACGGGAGACACCGGGGAGCTGTTTTTT. Its translation: CATTPGTGDTGELFF.

This clone was seen more than once but under ten times. V usage is TRBV2 and J usage is TRBJ2-2, with 8 bases identical to TRBD2. Germline V CDR1 and CDR2: SNHLY, FYNNEI. The length of the CDR3 is 15 residues. Trimming removed 6 bases from V and 3 bases from J; junction bases left unmatched: 6. CDR3 coding DNA: TGTGCCAGCAGCAACGGGGGGGCTTACACCGGGGAGCTGTTTTTT. Translating gives CASSNGGAYTGELFF.

The rearrangement links TRBV3-1 (or the pseudogene TRBV3-2) to TRBJ2-1; D not resolved. V lost 4 bases, J lost 9 bases, and 13 bases lay in between. The germline V gene has CDR1 LGHDT and CDR2 YNNKEL (reference sequence). The length of the CDR3 is 13 residues. The CDR3 protein is CASSPREAGEQFF. The CDR3 DNA follows: TGTGCCAGCAGCCCCCGTGAGGCTGGTGAGCAGTTCTTC.

A word on this clone: Other DNA sequences in this specimen translate into the identical CDR3. The gene calls are TRBV2 and TRBJ2-1; maybe TRBD2 (5 bases). Germline CDR1 reads SNHLY; CDR2 reads FYNNEI. The CDR3 extends over 14 amino acids. V lost 5 bases and J 0 bases, leaving 8 bases between the germline ends. DNA of the CDR3: TGTGCCAGCAGTAGAGGGAGCTCCTACAATGAGCAGTTCTTC. Protein: CASSRGSSYNEQFF. Supplemented by reference TRBV2 and TRBJ2-1, the full variable domain reads EPEVTQTPSHQVTQMGQEVILRCVPISNHLYFYWYRQILGQKVEFLVSFYNNEISEKSEIFDDQFSVERPDGSNFTLKIRSTKLEDSAMYFCASSRGSSYNEQFFGPGTRLTVL.

J is TRBJ2-5 and V is TRBV3-1 (or the pseudogene TRBV3-2); the D gene is possibly TRBD2 (5 bases). This CDR3 has 14 residues. The germline gives CDR1 LGHDT, CDR2 YNNKEL (reference sequence). V shed 0 bases and J shed 5 bases, with 10 bases lying between them. In DNA form, the CDR3 reads TGTGCCAGCAGCCAAGATGGGAGCTCGGAGACCCAGTACTTC. Its translation is CASSQDGSSETQYF.

This clone was seen only a few times. V is TRBV6-2 or TRBV6-3 and J is TRBJ1-1, with 7 bases aligning to TRBD1. CDR3 length: 15 amino acids. The J segment lost 5 bases and the V segment lost 5 bases, leaving 11 bases of the junction unmatched. Germline CDR1 and CDR2: MNHEY and SVGEGT. CDR3 amino acids: CASSPHGQARTEAFF. The CDR3 DNA sequence: TGTGCCAGCAGTCCCCACGGACAGGCGAGGACTGAAGCTTTCTTT.

The rearrangement joins TRBV5-1 to TRBJ2-1, with 10 bases lining up with TRBD2. After removal of 5 bases from V and 1 base from J, the junction contained 3 bases not matched to a gene. From germline, CDR1 is SGHRS and CDR2 YFSETQ. This CDR3 spans 15 amino acids. The CDR3 spells CASRRLAGSYNEQFF. The CDR3 DNA reads TGCGCCAGCAGGAGACTAGCGGGTTCCTACAATGAGCAGTTCTTC.

The rearrangement joins TRBV28 to TRBJ2-3, with D tentatively TRBD1 (6 bases). The CDR3 is made up of 15 amino acids. Trimming took off 3 bases at V and 3 bases at J, with 13 bases between the two ends. The germline CDR1 and CDR2 sequences are MDHEN and SYDVKM. The CDR3 loop is CASSLPGHATDTQYF. CDR3 DNA: TGTGCCAGCAGTTTGCCGGGACACGCGACAGATACGCAGTATTTT.

This clone occurred once. The V and J genes are TRBV21-1 and TRBJ1-5; TRBD1, the table's D call, was not compared with the DNA. TRBV21-1 is marked as a pseudogene. There are 15 residues in the CDR3. This CDR3 is CASSKGAYSNQPQHF. The CDR3 DNA follows: TGTGCCAGCAGCAAGGGGGCCTATAGCAATCAGCCCCAGCATTTT.

V gene TRBV5-6 combines with J gene TRBJ1-1; possibly TRBD1 for D (6 bases). The V gene's germline CDR1 is SGHDT and CDR2 YYEEEE. The V end lost 4 bases, the J end lost 4 bases, and 20 bases lay between the germline ends. The CDR3 loop spans 16 amino acids. CDR3 sequence reads: CASSRAGDTMPTEAFF. The CDR3 nucleotides are TGTGCCAGCAGCCGAGCCGGGGACACCATGCCCACTGAAGCTTTCTTT.

The J gene is TRBJ1-5, the V gene TRBV28; no firm D call. The germline CDR1 and CDR2 sequences are MDHEN and SYDVKM. The CDR3 covers 13 residues. Trimming stripped 4 bases from V and 1 base from J, with 5 bases between. The CDR3 loop reads CASSSSSNQPQHF. CDR3 bases: TGTGCCAGCAGTTCATCCAGCAATCAGCCCCAGCATTTT.